Below are 21 T cell receptor beta chains sequenced from a single sample in a study of human CD4 T cells and Enterobacteriaceae (TCRdb year 2020). Library prep was done by the immunoSEQ multiplex PCR assay. Entries here come from immuneACCESS through TCRdb and include only in-frame sequences with V and J called. Some clones fail to appear in such tables; in the studies checked, an unresolved V gene covers under half of the shortfall, and the cause of the remainder is unknown. This sample lists just under 30,000 clones; roughly four fifths were detected once. Approximately 1.5% of the sample is in the top ten clones. On a FACSAria III, memory CD4+ T cells were FACS-sorted to over 95% purity, defined as all CD4+ cells except CD45RA+CCR7+CD95- naive cells. The material sequenced was memory CD4+ T cells from blood. The cell subset or site label corresponds to: total memory CD4 T cells sorted directly ex vivo, unstimulated. The receptors originated from a human donor in good health.

The V gene is TRBV29-1, the J gene TRBJ2-7; D ambiguous. Per the germline V gene, CDR1 is SQVTM and CDR2 is ANQGSEA. Trimming shortened V by 0 bases and J by 4 bases, and 7 bases separated the two germline ends. The CDR3 is made up of 12 amino acids. This CDR3 is CSVEEPRYEQYF. In DNA, the CDR3 is TGCAGCGTTGAAGAACCTCGTTACGAGCAGTACTTC.

This chain links TRBV19 with TRBJ2-7; D could derive from TRBD1 or TRBD2 (5 bases each). Germline loops: CDR1 LNHDA, CDR2 SQIVND (reference sequence). The V end was cut by 6 bases, the J end by 7 bases, with 19 bases between. The CDR3 sequence is 14 residues long. DNA for the CDR3: TGTGCCAGTAGCCGCCAGGGAGCCTGGCGAGAGCAGTACTTC. It encodes CASSRQGAWREQYF.

This clone is a singleton in its sample. The J gene is TRBJ2-7, the V gene TRBV6-6, with a tentative D call TRBD2 (5 bases). The CDR3 is made up of 13 amino acids. V lost 4 bases and J lost 4, with 11 bases in between. CDR1 and CDR2 (germline): MNHNY, SVGAGI (reference sequence). The CDR3 DNA is TGTGCCAGCAGTTCAGCGGCCGCATACGAGCAGTACTTC. Its protein product is CASSSAAAYEQYF.

The chain links TRBV28 to TRBJ2-3, with 12 positions matching TRBD2. Germline trimming cut 7 bases from V and 1 base from J; bases unmatched to any gene: 9. The CDR3 is made up of 17 amino acids. Germline values: CDR1 MDHEN, CDR2 SYDVKM. The CDR3 loop reads CASTPWASGRGTDTQYF. The CDR3 DNA follows: TGTGCCAGCACCCCTTGGGCTAGCGGGAGGGGCACAGATACGCAGTATTTT.

The chain couples TRBV2 to TRBJ2-5, with D perhaps TRBD1 (7 bases). Looked up from germline, CDR1 is SNHLY and CDR2 is FYNNEI. V was shortened by 6 bases and J by 2 bases, with 16 bases between the two germline ends. The length of the CDR3 is 15 residues. This chain's CDR3 is CASSQDPGGQETQYF. DNA of the CDR3: TGTGCCAGCAGCCAAGACCCAGGGGGGCAAGAGACCCAGTACTTC.

The V call is TRBV13, the J call TRBJ2-5, with a possible D match to TRBD2 (5 bases). The CDR3 has 14 amino acids. Germline CDR1 reads PRHDT; CDR2 reads FYEKMQ (reference sequence). The germline V and J ends were trimmed by 3 bases and 7 bases, with 15 bases remaining between them. This CDR3 is CASSFPTRSGTQYF. DNA for the CDR3: TGTGCCAGCAGCTTCCCTACTAGATCTGGGACCCAGTACTTC. The full variable domain, its missing parts supplied by reference TRBV13 and TRBJ2-5, is AAGVIQSPRHLIKEKRETATLKCYPIPRHDTVYWYQQGPGQDPQFLISFYEKMQSDKGSIPDRFSAQQFSDYHSELNMSSLELGDSALYFCASSFPTRSGTQYFGPGTRLLVL.

The chain combines TRBV10-2 with TRBJ2-3, with 7 bases matching TRBD2. This CDR3 is 16 amino acids long. Germline values: CDR1 WSHSY, CDR2 SAAADI. V gave up 0 bases and J gave up 0 bases; unmatched junction bases: 3. CDR3 sequence reads: CASSESFSGSTDTQYF. The CDR3 nucleotides read TGCGCCAGCAGTGAGTCATTTAGCGGGAGCACAGATACGCAGTATTTT.

The V gene is TRBV5-1, the J gene TRBJ1-1; D is possibly TRBD1 (5 bases). The CDR3 runs 15 residues. Trimming left V 0 bases short and J 0 bases short, with 9 bases between. From germline, CDR1 is SGHRS and CDR2 YFSETQ. The CDR3 is CASSLGEGMNTEAFF. The DNA of the CDR3 is TGCGCCAGCAGCTTGGGCGAGGGGATGAACACTGAAGCTTTCTTT.

DNA for the CDR3: TGTGCCAGCAGCGGGGGACAGGGAATCTATGGCTACACCTTC. Residues: CASSGGQGIYGYTF. The V and J genes are TRBV5-8 and TRBJ1-2, with TRBD1 identical over 9 bases. The CDR3 length is 14 residues. Trimming took 4 bases from V and 4 from J; bases not matched to a gene: 5. Germline CDR1 reads SGHTS; CDR2 reads YDEGEE.

The chain is built from TRBV28 and TRBJ2-2; the match to TRBD2 covers 8 bases. Germline-derived CDR1 and CDR2 are MDHEN and SYDVKM. V lost 6 bases to trimming and J lost 2 bases; unmatched junction nucleotides: 8. The CDR3 has 16 residues. The CDR3 sequence is CASRSGLGFNTGELFF. The CDR3 DNA sequence: TGTGCCAGCAGATCGGGACTAGGATTTAACACCGGGGAGCTGTTTTTT.

The V and J genes are TRBV11-3 and TRBJ2-7; the match to TRBD2 covers 10 bases. The CDR3 contains 15 residues. Germline CDR1 SGHNT, CDR2 YENEEA. V lost 3 bases to trimming and J lost 1 base; unmatched junction nucleotides: 3. The CDR3 nucleotides are TGTGCCAGCAGCTTTTCGACTAGCGGGTCCTACGAGCAGTACTTC. Translation gives CASSFSTSGSYEQYF.

This clone was picked up a small number of times. This rearrangement joins TRBV14 to TRBJ2-7; 8 bases fit TRBD2. Losses at the gene ends were 5 bases for V and 1 base for J; bases not matched to a gene: 7. The CDR3 has 15 residues. From germline, CDR1 is SGHDN and CDR2 FVKESK. The CDR3 bases are TGTGCCAGCAGCGCGTCGGGAGGGGTTTCCTACGAGCAGTACTTC. This codes for CASSASGGVSYEQYF.

This clone was detected once. V usage is TRBV6-5 and J usage is TRBJ1-5; TRBD1 might be the D (5 bases). The CDR3 extends over 15 amino acids. V lost 6 bases and J lost 0, with 12 bases in between. Germline V gives CDR1 MNHEY, CDR2 SVGAGI. CDR3 loop: CASSRRDPSNQPQHF. For the CDR3, the DNA is TGTGCCAGCAGCCGCCGGGACCCTAGCAATCAGCCCCAGCATTTT.

The genes are TRBV20-1 and TRBJ2-5; D is ambiguous. The germline CDR1 and CDR2 sequences are DFQATT and SNEGSKA (reference sequence). The CDR3 extends over 11 amino acids. With 5 bases removed from V and 5 bases from J, the gap between germline ends came to 9 bases. The CDR3 region is CSAATRETQYF. The CDR3 DNA reads as TGCAGTGCTGCTACCCGGGAGACCCAGTACTTC.

This rearrangement joins TRBV19 to TRBJ1-2, with D unclear. The germline gives CDR1 LNHDA, CDR2 SQIVND (reference sequence). The CDR3 extends over 15 amino acids. V was shortened by 0 bases and J by 0 bases, with 8 bases between the two germline ends. CDR3 sequence (DNA): TGTGCCAGTAGTATAGAAGCTGGGACTAACTATGGCTACACCTTC. This gives the protein CASSIEAGTNYGYTF.

This sequence joins TRBV27 and TRBJ1-5; 7 nucleotides align to TRBD1. CDR1 MNHEY and CDR2 SMNVEV come from the germline V gene (reference sequence). The CDR3 has 15 residues. Losses at the gene ends were 2 bases for V and 5 bases for J; bases not matched to a gene: 6. The CDR3 DNA reads TGTGCCAGCAGTTTAAACAGGGGACCCGATCAGCCCCAGCATTTT. Translating gives CASSLNRGPDQPQHF.

This chain links TRBV7-8 with TRBJ2-1; possibly TRBD1 or TRBD2 for D (6 bases each). Germline loops: CDR1 SGHVS, CDR2 FQNEAQ. V was cut by 7 bases and J by 1 base, with 14 bases left in between. This CDR3 has 15 residues. CDR3 amino acids: CASKGGGSSYNEQFF. The CDR3 DNA follows: TGTGCCAGCAAGGGGGGCGGGTCATCCTACAATGAGCAGTTCTTC.

In regard to this clone: Other DNA sequences from this sample encode an identical CDR3 as well. The V gene is TRBV7-3, the J gene TRBJ2-5; 7 positions agree with TRBD2. The CDR3 extends over 15 amino acids. Germline-derived CDR1 and CDR2 are SGHTA and FQGTGA. The ends lost 2 bases at V and 4 bases at J; junction bases unmatched: 7. The CDR3 reads CASSLLAGVGETQYF. Here the CDR3 DNA reads TGTGCCAGCAGCTTATTGGCGGGAGTAGGAGAGACCCAGTACTTC.

CDR3 coding DNA: TGCGCCAGCAGCCTCCGGGACACACGCACAGATACGCAGTATTTT. The encoded protein is CASSLRDTRTDTQYF. This chain connects TRBV5-1 to TRBJ2-3; D possibly corresponds to TRBD1 (6 bases). The CDR3 consists of 15 residues. Germline V gene lookup returns CDR1 SGHRS and CDR2 YFSETQ. Deletions cut 4 bases from V and 1 base from J, with 13 bases between.

This rearrangement joins TRBV9 to TRBJ2-1; 8 bases are shared with TRBD1. CDR3 length equals 15 residues. Germline V gene sequence: CDR1 SGDLS, CDR2 YYNGEE. After removal of 4 bases from V and 4 bases from J, the junction contained 7 bases not matched to a gene. The CDR3 region has the DNA TGTGCCAGCAGCTCACTCGGGACAGGTTACAATGAGCAGTTCTTC. This encodes CASSSLGTGYNEQFF.

This chain uses TRBV7-7 with TRBJ2-2; 13 positions match TRBD2. The CDR3 totals 15 residues. The germline CDR1 and CDR2 sequences are SSHAT and FNYEAQ (reference sequence). V shed 5 bases, J shed 6 bases, and the junction held 3 bases outside the gene matches. CDR3 loop: CASSATSGRAGELFF. The CDR3 DNA follows: TGTGCCAGCAGCGCCACTAGCGGGAGGGCCGGGGAGCTGTTTTTT.